This T cell receptor beta chain was sequenced for a study of cytomegalovirus exposure and HLA in healthy donors. Study background: Counted in an early data release were approximately 85 million unique TCRs from HLA-typed donors. Study-level results: Analysis was carried out at a later point, and it linked a missense DCLRE1C variant to TCR beta V- and J-gene trimming. Sequences of the TCR beta chain were said to predict the HLA-A and HLA-B alleles of most subjects accurately. 87-base-pair reads could not separate some V segments, including TRBV6-2 and TRBV6-3.

Note on this clone: Antigen unknown.

The PCR used 60 Vbeta and 13 Jbeta primers. Profiled with immunoSEQ multiplex PCR; TCRdb holds only in-frame clones, not every one. The sample lists under 150,000 clones, 70% to 80% occurring once. The CDR3 has 16 residues. Trimming cost V 0 bases and J 2 bases, with 13 bases left between them. Germline CDR1 is MNHEY and CDR2 is SVGAGI. This clonotype originated in a woman aged 30 to 39 in good health and CMV-seropositive. V and J are TRBV6-5 and TRBJ1-2, with D possibly TRBD1 on 5 matching bases. Sequenced input: PBMCs. This CDR3 reads CASSYSAGSTNYGYTF. Here the CDR3 DNA reads TGTGCCAGCAGTTACTCGGCAGGGTCTACGAACTATGGCTACACCTTC.